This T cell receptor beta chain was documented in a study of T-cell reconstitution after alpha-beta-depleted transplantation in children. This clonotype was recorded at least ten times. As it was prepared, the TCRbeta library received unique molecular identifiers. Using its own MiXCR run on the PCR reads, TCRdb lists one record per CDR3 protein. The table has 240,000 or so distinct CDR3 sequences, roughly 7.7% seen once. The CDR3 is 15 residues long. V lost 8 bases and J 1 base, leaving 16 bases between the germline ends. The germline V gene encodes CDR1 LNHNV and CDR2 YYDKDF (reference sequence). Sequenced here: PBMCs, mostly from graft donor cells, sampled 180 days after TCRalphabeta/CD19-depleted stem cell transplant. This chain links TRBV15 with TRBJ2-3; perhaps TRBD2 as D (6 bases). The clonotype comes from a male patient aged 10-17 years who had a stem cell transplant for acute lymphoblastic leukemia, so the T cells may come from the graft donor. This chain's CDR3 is CATSREERGTDTQYF. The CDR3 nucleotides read TGTGCCACCTCAAGGGAGGAGCGGGGCACAGATACGCAGTATTTT.